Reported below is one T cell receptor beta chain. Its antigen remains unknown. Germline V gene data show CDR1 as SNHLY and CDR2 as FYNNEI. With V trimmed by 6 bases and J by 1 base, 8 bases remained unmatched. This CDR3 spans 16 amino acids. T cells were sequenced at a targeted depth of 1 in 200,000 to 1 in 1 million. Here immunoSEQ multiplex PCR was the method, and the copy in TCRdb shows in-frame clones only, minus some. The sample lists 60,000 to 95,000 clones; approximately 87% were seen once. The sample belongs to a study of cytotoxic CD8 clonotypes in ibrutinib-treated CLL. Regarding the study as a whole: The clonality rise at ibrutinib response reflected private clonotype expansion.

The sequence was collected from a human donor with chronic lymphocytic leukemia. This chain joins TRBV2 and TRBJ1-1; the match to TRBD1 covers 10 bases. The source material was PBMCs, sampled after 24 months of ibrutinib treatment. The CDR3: CASRPRQGAWNTEAFF. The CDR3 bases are TGTGCCAGCAGACCTAGACAGGGGGCCTGGAACACTGAAGCTTTCTTT. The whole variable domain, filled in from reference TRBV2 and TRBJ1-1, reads EPEVTQTPSHQVTQMGQEVILRCVPISNHLYFYWYRQILGQKVEFLVSFYNNEISEKSEIFDDQFSVERPDGSNFTLKIRSTKLEDSAMYFCASRPRQGAWNTEAFFGQGTRLTVV.